This T cell receptor (beta chain) was sequenced in a study of blood T cells in healthy people across ages. CDR1 is MNHNS, CDR2 SASEGT, per germline. The trim removed 7 bases at V and 9 bases at J, leaving 5 bases unmatched. The CDR3 length is 12 residues. Donors each provided about 10 milliliters of peripheral blood. Total RNA was extracted at no less than 5 micrograms per sample. Notes on the study in general: There was a strong correlation between TCR beta diversity and naive T cell percentage.

Turning to this clonotype: Antigen unknown.

It was with a sample-barcoded 5' primer and a J-beta primer mix that a second PCR of roughly 7 to 12 cycles was run. Paired-end reads containing CDR3 totaled no fewer than 3 million for each sample. TCRdb independently ran MiXCR on the 5' RACE reads; one entry per CDR3 protein. The sample includes about 570,000 distinct CDR3 sequences, 27% of them seen just once. The sequence was collected from a woman in her seventies in good health. The specimen was blood. V gene TRBV6-1 combines with J gene TRBJ2-4; 8 nucleotides align to TRBD1. CDR3 sequence: CASTRQGTIQYF. CDR3 coding DNA: TGTGCCAGCACCCGACAGGGGACCATTCAGTACTTC.